This TCR beta chain originates from a study of T-cell reconstitution after alpha-beta-depleted transplantation in children. Findings and caveats of the study: Recipient T cells and thymic progenitors that survived were the source of the high TCRbeta diversity seen at day 60 in some patients. Several hundred expanded graft clones reportedly gave rise to the alpha-beta T cells present about two months after transplant. T-cell numbers and diversity, one year after transplant, stemmed largely from T cells that were newly produced.

Trimming removed 3 bases at V and 1 base at J, with 6 bases between. This CDR3 comprises 14 residues. Germline CDR1 is WSHSY and CDR2 is SAAADI. Comment on this clonotype: Its target is not known.

Unique molecular identifiers were incorporated during preparation of the TCRbeta library. TCRdb called the PCR reads again in MiXCR, with one record for every CDR3 protein. The table has 700,000 to 850,000 distinct CDR3 sequences, under 20% seen once; the top ten hold around 4.5%. This chain links TRBV10-2 with TRBJ2-2; no clear D. The TCR was taken from a male patient aged 5 to 17 who had a stem cell transplant for acute lymphoblastic leukemia, so the T cells may come from the graft donor. Sequencing used PBMCs, mostly from graft donor cells, obtained 360 days after TCRalphabeta/CD19-depleted stem cell transplant. The CDR3 here is CASSEVGNTGELFF. Here the CDR3 DNA reads TGCGCCAGCAGTGAAGTAGGGAACACCGGGGAGCTGTTTTTT.